Here is one T cell receptor beta chain with its context. The antigen remains unidentified. This record comes from a study of CD8+ T cells in alopecia areata. Study-wide points: Lesional tissue from the scalp (especially in alopecia totalis/universalis) showed higher clonality than normal scalp.

Between the trimmed V and J ends, which lost 4 bases and 4 bases, there was a span of 12 bases. Germline V gene sequence: CDR1 SEHNR, CDR2 FQNEAQ (reference sequence). This CDR3 has 14 amino acids. The sequencing template was cDNA reverse transcribed from extracted RNA. Profiled with immunoSEQ multiplex PCR; TCRdb holds only in-frame clones, not every one. The sample consists of about 110,000 clones, 59% of them appearing once. Sequenced sample: CD8+ T cells sorted from blood. The gene calls are TRBV7-9 and TRBJ2-3; possibly TRBD2 for D (5 bases). This clonotype was sampled from a human donor in good health. The CDR3: CASSSPAEADTQYF. DNA for the CDR3: TGTGCCAGCAGCTCCCCTGCGGAGGCAGATACGCAGTATTTT.